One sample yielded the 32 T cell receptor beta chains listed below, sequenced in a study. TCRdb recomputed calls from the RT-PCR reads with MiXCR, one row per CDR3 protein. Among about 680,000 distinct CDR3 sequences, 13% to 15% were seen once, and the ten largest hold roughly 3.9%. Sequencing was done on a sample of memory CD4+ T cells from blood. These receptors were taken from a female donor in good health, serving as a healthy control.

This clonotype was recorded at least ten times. The CDR3 loop reads CASSKHGQGGDEQYF. Here the CDR3 DNA reads TGTGCCAGCAGCAAACACGGACAGGGAGGGGACGAGCAGTACTTC. This sequence joins TRBV7-2 and TRBJ2-7; TRBD1 is a possible D gene (8 bases). Germline V gene lookup returns CDR1 SGHTA and CDR2 FQGNSA. V was cut by 5 bases and J by 5 bases, with 19 bases left in between. The CDR3 has 15 residues.

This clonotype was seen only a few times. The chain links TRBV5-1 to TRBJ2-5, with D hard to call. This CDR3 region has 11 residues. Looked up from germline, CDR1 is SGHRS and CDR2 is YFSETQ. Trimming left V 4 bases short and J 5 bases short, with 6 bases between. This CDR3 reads CASSIYETQYF. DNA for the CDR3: TGCGCCAGCAGCATTTACGAGACCCAGTACTTC. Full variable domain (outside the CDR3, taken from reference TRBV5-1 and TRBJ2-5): KAGVTQTPRYLIKTRGQQVTLSCSPISGHRSVSWYQQTPGQGLQFLFEYFSETQRNKGNFPGRFSGRQFSNSRSEMNVSTLELGDSALYLCASSIYETQYFGPGTRLLVL.

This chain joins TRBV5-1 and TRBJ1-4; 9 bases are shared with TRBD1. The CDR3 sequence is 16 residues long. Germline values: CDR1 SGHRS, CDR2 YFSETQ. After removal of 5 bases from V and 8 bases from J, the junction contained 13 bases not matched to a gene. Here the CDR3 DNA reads TGCGCCAGCAGTGCGGGACAGGGAACCCCAAGGGAAAAACTGTTTTTT. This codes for CASSAGQGTPREKLFF.

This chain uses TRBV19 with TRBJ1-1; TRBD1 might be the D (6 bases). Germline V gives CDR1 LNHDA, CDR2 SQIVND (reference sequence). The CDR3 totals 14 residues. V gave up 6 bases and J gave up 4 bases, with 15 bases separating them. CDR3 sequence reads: CASRGGAQSTEAFF. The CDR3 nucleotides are TGTGCCAGTAGAGGGGGGGCTCAGAGCACTGAAGCTTTCTTT.

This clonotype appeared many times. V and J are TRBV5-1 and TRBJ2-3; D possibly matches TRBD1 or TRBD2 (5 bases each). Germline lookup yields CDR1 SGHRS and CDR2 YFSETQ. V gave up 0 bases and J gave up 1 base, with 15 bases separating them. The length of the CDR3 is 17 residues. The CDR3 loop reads CASSLATGTGGTDTQYF. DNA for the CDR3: TGCGCCAGCAGCTTGGCCACGGGGACCGGGGGCACAGATACGCAGTATTTT.

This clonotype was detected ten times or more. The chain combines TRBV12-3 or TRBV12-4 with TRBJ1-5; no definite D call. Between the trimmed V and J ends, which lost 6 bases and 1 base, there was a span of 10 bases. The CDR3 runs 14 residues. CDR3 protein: CASRITGSNQPQHF. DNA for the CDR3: TGTGCCAGCAGGATAACTGGGAGCAATCAGCCCCAGCATTTT.

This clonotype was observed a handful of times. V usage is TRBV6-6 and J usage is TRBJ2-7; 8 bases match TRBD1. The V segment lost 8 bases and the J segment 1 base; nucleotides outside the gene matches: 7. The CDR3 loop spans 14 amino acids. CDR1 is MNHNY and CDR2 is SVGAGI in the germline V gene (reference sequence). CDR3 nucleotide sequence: TGTGCCAGCGGTGGACAGGGTCCTTCCTACGAGCAGTACTTC. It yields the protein CASGGQGPSYEQYF.

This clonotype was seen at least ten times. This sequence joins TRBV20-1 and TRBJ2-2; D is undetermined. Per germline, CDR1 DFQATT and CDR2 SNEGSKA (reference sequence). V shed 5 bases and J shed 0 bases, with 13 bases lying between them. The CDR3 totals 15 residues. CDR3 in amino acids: CSAPRVGPNTGELFF. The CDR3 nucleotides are TGCAGTGCTCCCCGGGTTGGCCCGAACACCGGGGAGCTGTTTTTT.

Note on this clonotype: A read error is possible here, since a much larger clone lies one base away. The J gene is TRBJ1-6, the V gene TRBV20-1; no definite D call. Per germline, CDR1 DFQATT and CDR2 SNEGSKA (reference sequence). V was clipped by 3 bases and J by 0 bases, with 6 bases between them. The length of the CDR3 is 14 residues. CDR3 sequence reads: CSASGVSYNSPLHF. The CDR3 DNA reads TGCAGTGCTAGCGGGGTCTCCTATAATTCACCCCTCCACTTT.

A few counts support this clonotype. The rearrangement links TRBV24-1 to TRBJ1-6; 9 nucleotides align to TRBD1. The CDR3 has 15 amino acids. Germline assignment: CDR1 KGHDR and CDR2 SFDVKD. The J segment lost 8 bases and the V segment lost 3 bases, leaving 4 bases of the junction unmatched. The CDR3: CATSDGRTGDSPLHF. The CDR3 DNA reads TGTGCCACCAGTGATGGTAGGACAGGGGATTCACCCCTCCACTTT.

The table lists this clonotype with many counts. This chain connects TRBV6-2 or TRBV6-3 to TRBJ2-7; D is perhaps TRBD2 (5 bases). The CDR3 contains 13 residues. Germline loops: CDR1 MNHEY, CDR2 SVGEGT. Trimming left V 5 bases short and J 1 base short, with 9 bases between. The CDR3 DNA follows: TGTGCCAGCAGTCTACTAGGATCCTACGAGCAGTACTTC. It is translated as CASSLLGSYEQYF.

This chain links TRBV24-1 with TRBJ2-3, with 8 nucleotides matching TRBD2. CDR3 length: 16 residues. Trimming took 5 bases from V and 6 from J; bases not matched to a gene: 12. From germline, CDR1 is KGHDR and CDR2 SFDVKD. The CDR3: CATSGRLSGSIDTQYF. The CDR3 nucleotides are TGTGCCACCAGTGGCCGCTTAAGCGGGAGTATCGATACGCAGTATTTT.

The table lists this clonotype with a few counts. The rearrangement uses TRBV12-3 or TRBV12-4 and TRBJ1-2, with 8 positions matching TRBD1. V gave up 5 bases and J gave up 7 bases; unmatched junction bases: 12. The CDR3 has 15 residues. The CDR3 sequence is CASSPTQGAASGYTF. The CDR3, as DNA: TGTGCCAGCAGTCCGACTCAGGGGGCAGCGTCTGGCTACACCTTC.

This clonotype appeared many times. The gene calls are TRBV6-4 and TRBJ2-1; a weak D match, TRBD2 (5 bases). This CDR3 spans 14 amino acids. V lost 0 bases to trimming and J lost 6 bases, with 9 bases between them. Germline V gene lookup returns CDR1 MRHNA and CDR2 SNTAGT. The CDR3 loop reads CASSDSEAGNEQFF. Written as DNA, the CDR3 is TGTGCCAGCAGTGACTCGGAGGCGGGCAATGAGCAGTTCTTC.

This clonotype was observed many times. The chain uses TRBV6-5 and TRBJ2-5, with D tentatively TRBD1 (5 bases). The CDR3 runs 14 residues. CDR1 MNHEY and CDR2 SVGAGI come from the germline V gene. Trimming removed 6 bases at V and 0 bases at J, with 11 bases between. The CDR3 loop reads CASSRTSYQETQYF. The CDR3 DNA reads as TGTGCCAGCAGCCGGACAAGTTACCAAGAGACCCAGTACTTC.

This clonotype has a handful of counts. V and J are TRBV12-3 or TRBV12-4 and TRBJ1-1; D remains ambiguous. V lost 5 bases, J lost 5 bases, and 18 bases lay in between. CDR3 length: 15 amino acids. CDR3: CASSSLVGGKTEAFF. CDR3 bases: TGTGCCAGCAGTAGCCTAGTGGGAGGGAAGACTGAAGCTTTCTTT.

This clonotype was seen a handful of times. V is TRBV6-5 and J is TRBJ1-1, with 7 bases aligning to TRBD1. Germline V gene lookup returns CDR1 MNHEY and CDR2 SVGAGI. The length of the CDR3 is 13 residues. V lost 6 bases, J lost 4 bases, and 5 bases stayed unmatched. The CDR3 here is CASRRPGGTEAFF. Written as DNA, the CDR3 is TGTGCCAGCAGAAGACCAGGGGGCACTGAAGCTTTCTTT.

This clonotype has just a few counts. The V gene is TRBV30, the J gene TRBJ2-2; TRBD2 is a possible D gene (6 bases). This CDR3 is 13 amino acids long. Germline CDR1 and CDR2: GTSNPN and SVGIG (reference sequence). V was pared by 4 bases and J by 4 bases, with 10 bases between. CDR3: CAWNLAITGELFF. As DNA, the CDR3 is TGTGCCTGGAACCTAGCGATCACCGGGGAGCTGTTTTTT.

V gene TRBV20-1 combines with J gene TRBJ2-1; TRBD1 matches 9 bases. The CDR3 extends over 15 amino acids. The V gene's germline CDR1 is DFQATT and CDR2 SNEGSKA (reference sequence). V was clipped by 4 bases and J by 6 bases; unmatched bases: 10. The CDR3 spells CSANLPGQGINEQFF. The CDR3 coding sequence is TGCAGTGCTAACCTCCCGGGACAGGGCATCAATGAGCAGTTCTTC.

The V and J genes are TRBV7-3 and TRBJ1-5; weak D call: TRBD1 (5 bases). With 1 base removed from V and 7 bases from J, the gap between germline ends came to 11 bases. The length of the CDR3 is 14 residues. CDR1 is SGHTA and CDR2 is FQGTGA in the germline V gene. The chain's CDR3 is CASSLMGPGQPQHF. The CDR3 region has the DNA TGTGCCAGCAGCTTAATGGGGCCAGGGCAGCCCCAGCATTTT. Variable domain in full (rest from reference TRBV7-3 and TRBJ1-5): GAGVSQTPSNKVTEKGKYVELRCDPISGHTALYWYRQSLGQGPEFLIYFQGTGAADDSGLPNDRFFAVRPEGSVSTLKIQRTERGDSAVYLCASSLMGPGQPQHFGDGTRLSIL.

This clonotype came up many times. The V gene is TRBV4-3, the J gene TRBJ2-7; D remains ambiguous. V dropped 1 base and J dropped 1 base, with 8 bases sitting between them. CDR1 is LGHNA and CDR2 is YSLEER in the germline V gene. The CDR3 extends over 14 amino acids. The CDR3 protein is CASSQARRSYEQYF. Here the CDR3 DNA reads TGCGCCAGCAGCCAAGCGCGACGGTCCTACGAGCAGTACTTC.

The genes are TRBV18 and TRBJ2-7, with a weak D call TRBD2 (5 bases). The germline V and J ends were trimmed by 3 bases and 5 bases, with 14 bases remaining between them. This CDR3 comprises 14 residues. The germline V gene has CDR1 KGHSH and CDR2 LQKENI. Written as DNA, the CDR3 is TGTGCCAGCTCACCGAATTTGGGAGTCGACGAGCAGTACTTC. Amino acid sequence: CASSPNLGVDEQYF. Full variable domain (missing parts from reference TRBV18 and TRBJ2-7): NAGVMQNPRHLVRRRGQEARLRCSPMKGHSHVYWYRQLPEEGLKFMVYLQKENIIDESGMPKERFSAEFPKEGPSILRIQQVVRGDSAAYFCASSPNLGVDEQYFGPGTRLTVT.

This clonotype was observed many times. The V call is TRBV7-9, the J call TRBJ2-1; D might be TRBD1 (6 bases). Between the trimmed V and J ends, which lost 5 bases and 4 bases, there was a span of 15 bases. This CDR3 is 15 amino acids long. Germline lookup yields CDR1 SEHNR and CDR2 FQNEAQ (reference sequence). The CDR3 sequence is CASSPRGSLYNEQFF. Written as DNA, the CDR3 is TGTGCCAGCAGCCCAAGGGGGTCCCTTTACAATGAGCAGTTCTTC.

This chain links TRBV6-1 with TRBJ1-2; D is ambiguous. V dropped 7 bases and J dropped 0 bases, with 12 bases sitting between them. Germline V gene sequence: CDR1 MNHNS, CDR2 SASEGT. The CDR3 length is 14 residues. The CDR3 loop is CASTVDGANYGYTF. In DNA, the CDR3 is TGTGCCAGCACCGTGGACGGAGCTAACTATGGCTACACCTTC.

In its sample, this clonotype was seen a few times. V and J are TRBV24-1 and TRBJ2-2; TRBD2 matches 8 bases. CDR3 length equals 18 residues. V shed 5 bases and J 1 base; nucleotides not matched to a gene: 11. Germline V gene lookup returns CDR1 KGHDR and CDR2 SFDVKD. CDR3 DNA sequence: TGTGCCACCAGTGCTACGAAAGGACTAGCCCGGAACACCGGGGAGCTGTTTTTT. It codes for CATSATKGLARNTGELFF.

The CDR3 DNA is TGTGCCAGCTCATCGACAGATACAAGGGGCTACACCTTC. It yields the protein CASSSTDTRGYTF. V gene TRBV18 combines with J gene TRBJ1-2; D is perhaps TRBD1 (5 bases). Germline CDR1 reads KGHSH; CDR2 reads LQKENI. The germline V and J ends were trimmed by 5 bases and 8 bases, with 15 bases remaining between them. CDR3 length: 13 residues.

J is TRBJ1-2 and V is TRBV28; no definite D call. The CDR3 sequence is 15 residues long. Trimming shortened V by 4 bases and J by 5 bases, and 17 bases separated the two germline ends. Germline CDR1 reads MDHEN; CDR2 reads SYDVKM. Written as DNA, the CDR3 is TGTGCCAGCAGTTCATACGCGCGACTCTGGTATGGCTACACCTTC. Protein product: CASSSYARLWYGYTF.

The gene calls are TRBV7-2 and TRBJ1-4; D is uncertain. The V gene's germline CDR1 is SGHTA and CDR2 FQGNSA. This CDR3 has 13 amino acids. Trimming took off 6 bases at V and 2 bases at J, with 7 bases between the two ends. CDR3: CASRVLTNEKLFF. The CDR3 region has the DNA TGTGCCAGCAGAGTACTTACTAATGAAAAACTGTTTTTT.

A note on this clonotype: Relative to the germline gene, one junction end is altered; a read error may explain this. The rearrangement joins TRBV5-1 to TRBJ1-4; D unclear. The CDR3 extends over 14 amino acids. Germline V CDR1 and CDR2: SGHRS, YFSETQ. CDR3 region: CASSWDSTNKKLFF. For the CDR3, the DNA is TGCGCCAGCAGCTGGGATTCAACTAATAAAAAACTGTTTTTT.

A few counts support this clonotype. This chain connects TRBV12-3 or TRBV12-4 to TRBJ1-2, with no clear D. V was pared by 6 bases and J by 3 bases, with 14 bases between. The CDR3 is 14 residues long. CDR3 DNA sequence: TGTGCCAGCAGGGCCTGGGGTGGGGACTATGGCTACACCTTC. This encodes CASRAWGGDYGYTF.

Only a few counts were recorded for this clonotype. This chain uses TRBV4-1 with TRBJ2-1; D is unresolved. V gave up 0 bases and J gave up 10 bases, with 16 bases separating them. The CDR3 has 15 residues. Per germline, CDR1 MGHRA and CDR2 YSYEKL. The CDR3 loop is CASSQDLGIIWEQFF. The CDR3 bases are TGCGCCAGCAGCCAAGATTTGGGGATTATTTGGGAGCAGTTCTTC.

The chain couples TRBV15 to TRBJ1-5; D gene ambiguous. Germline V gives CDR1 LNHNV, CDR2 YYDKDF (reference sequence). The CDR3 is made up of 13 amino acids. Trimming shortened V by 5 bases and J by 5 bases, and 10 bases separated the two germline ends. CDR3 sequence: CATSGRSDQPQHF. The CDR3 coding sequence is TGTGCCACCAGCGGCCGGAGCGATCAGCCCCAGCATTTT.